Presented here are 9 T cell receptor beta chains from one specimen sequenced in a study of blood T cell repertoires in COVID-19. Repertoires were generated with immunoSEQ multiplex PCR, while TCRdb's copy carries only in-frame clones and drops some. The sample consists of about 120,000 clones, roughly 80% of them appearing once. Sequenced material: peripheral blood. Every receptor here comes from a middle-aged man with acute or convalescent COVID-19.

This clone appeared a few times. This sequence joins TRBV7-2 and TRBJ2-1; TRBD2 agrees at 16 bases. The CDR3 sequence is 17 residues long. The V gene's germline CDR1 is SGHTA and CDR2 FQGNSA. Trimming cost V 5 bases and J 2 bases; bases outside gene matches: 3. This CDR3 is CASSTGLAGGAYNEQFF. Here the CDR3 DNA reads TGTGCCAGCAGCACGGGACTAGCGGGGGGGGCCTACAATGAGCAGTTCTTC.

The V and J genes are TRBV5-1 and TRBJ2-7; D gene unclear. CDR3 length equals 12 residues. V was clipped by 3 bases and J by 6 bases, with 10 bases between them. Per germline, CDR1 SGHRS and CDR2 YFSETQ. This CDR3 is CASSSDPGEQYF. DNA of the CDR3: TGCGCCAGCAGCTCGGATCCGGGCGAGCAGTACTTC. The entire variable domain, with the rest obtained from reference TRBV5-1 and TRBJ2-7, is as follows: KAGVTQTPRYLIKTRGQQVTLSCSPISGHRSVSWYQQTPGQGLQFLFEYFSETQRNKGNFPGRFSGRQFSNSRSEMNVSTLELGDSALYLCASSSDPGEQYFGPGTRLTVT.

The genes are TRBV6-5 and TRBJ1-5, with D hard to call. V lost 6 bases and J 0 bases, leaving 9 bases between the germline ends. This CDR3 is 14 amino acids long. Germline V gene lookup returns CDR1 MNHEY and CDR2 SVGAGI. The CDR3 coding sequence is TGTGCCAGCAGCCTACGGTTTAGCAATCAGCCCCAGCATTTT. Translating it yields CASSLRFSNQPQHF.

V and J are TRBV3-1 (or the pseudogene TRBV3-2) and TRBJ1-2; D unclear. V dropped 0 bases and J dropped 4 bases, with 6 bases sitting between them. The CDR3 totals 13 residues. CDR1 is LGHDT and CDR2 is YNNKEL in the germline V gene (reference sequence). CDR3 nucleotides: TGTGCCAGCAGCCAAGAAGGAGGCTATGGCTACACCTTC. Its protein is CASSQEGGYGYTF.

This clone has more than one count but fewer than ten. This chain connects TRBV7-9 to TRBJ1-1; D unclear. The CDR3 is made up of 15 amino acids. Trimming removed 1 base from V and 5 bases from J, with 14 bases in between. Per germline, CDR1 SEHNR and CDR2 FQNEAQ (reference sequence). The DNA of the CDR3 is TGTGCCAGCAGCTTAGTGGAGGGAACCGGGACTGAAGCTTTCTTT. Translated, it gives CASSLVEGTGTEAFF.

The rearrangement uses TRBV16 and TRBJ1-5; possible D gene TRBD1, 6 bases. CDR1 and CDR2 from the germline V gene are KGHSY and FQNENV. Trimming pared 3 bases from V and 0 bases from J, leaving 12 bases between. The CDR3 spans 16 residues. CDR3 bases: TGTGCCAGCAGCCAGCCGTGGACAGCTAGCAATCAGCCCCAGCATTTT. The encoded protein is CASSQPWTASNQPQHF.

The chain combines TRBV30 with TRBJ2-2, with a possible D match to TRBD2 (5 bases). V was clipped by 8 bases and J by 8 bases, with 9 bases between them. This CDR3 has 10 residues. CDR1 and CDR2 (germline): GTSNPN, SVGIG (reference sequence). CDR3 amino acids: CAGSAGELFF. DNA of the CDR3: TGTGCCGGTAGCGCGGGGGAGCTGTTTTTT.

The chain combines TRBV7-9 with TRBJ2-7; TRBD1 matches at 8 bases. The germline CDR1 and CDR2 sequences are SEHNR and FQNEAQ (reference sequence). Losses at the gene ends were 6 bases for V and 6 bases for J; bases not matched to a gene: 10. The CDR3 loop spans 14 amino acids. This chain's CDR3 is CASRPTGAQIEQYF. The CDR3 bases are TGTGCCAGCAGACCGACAGGGGCCCAGATCGAGCAGTACTTC. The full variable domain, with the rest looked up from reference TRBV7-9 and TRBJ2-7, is DTGVSQNPRHKITKRGQNVTFRCDPISEHNRLYWYRQTLGQGPEFLTYFQNEAQLEKSRLLSDRFSAERPKGSFSTLEIQRTEQGDSAMYLCASRPTGAQIEQYFGPGTRLTVT.

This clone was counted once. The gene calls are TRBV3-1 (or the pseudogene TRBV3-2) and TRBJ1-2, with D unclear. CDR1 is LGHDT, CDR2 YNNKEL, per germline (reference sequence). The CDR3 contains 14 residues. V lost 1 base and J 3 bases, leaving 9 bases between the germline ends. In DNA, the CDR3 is TGTGCCAGCAGCCAAGCGGCCCGGGACTATGGCTACACCTTC. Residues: CASSQAARDYGYTF.